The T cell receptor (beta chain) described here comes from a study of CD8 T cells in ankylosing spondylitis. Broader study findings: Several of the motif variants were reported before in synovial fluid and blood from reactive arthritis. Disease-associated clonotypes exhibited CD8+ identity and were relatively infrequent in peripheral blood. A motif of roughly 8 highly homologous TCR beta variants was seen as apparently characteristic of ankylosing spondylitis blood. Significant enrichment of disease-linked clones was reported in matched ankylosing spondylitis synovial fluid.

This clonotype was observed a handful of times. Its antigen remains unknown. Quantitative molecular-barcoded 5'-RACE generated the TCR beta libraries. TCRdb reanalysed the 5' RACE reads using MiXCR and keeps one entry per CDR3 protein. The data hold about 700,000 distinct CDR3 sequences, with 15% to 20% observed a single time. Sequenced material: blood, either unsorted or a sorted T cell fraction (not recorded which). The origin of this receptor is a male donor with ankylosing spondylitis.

The CDR3: CASTEGDSGANVLTF. CDR3 coding DNA: TGTGCCAGCACCGAGGGAGATTCTGGGGCCAACGTCCTGACTTTC. The V and J genes are TRBV6-1 and TRBJ2-6; D is perhaps TRBD2 (5 bases). V was cut by 7 bases and J by 1 base, with 11 bases left in between. Germline loops: CDR1 MNHNS, CDR2 SASEGT. The CDR3 loop spans 15 amino acids.